What follows are 5 T cell receptor beta chains derived from one specimen sequenced in a study of blood T cells in healthy people across ages. A second about 7 to 12 cycle PCR used barcoded and J-beta primers. A single record per CDR3 protein comes from TCRdb applying MiXCR to the 5' RACE reads. The sample carries 1,500,000 or so distinct CDR3 sequences, around 59% recorded once. Sequenced: blood. All receptors come from a man in his late teens or twenties in good health.

The gene calls are TRBV20-1 and TRBJ1-2; D uncertain. V lost 0 bases and J lost 8, with 16 bases in between. This CDR3 has 14 residues. Germline V lookup: CDR1 DFQATT, CDR2 SNEGSKA (reference sequence). CDR3 coding DNA: TGCAGTGCTAGAGATTCGGCCCAAGTAGGCGGCTACACCTTC. Protein sequence: CSARDSAQVGGYTF.

The CDR3 spells CASSYRGRGIPEQFF. In DNA, the CDR3 is TGTGCCAGCAGCTACAGGGGGCGCGGAATCCCCGAGCAGTTCTTC. This chain uses TRBV7-2 with TRBJ2-1; 9 bases map to TRBD1. CDR1 is SGHTA and CDR2 is FQGNSA in the germline V gene. With 4 bases clipped from V and 10 bases from J, the junction kept 11 bases outside the gene matches. This CDR3 comprises 15 residues.

The V and J genes are TRBV7-2 and TRBJ1-4; D perhaps matches TRBD1 (6 bases). Germline values: CDR1 SGHTA, CDR2 FQGNSA. Trimming shortened V by 4 bases and J by 8 bases, and 14 bases separated the two germline ends. This CDR3 has 14 amino acids. The CDR3 protein is CASSYRVLGEKLFF. CDR3 in DNA: TGTGCCAGCAGCTACAGGGTTCTGGGAGAAAAACTGTTTTTT.

J is TRBJ2-1 and V is TRBV29-1; tentatively, D is TRBD2 (6 bases). This CDR3 spans 13 amino acids. With 3 bases removed from V and 6 bases from J, the gap between germline ends came to 12 bases. The germline V gene encodes CDR1 SQVTM and CDR2 ANQGSEA. The CDR3 here is CSVETSAPNEQFF. The CDR3 DNA is TGCAGCGTTGAGACTAGTGCCCCCAATGAGCAGTTCTTC.

The CDR3 coding sequence is TGCAGTGCTACCGGGACCGCCGGGTACGAGCAGTACTTC. It specifies CSATGTAGYEQYF. The V gene is TRBV20-1, the J gene TRBJ2-7, with D possibly called TRBD1 or TRBD2 (5 bases each). The germline V gene has CDR1 DFQATT and CDR2 SNEGSKA (reference sequence). The CDR3 covers 13 residues. Trimming shortened V by 4 bases and J by 4 bases, and 14 bases separated the two germline ends.